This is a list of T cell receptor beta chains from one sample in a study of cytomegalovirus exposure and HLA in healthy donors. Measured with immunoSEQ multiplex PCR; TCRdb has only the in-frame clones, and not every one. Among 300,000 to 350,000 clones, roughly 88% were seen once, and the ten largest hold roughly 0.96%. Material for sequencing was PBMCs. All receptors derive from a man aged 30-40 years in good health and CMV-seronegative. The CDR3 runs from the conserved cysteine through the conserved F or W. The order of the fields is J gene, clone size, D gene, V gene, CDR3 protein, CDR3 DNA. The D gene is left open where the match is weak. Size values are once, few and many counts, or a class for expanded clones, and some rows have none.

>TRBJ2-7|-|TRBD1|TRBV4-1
CASSPGQGASYEQYF
TGCGCCAGCAGCCCCGGACAGGGGGCATCGTACGAGCAGTACTTC
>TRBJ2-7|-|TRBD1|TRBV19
CASSSHGTAYEQYF
TGTGCCAGTAGTAGCCACGGGACAGCCTACGAGCAGTACTTC
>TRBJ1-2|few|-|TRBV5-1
CASNEGDRNYGYTF
TGCGCCAGCAATGAGGGGGACCGTAACTATGGCTACACCTTC
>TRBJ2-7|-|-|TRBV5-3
CARSNGHADDLNSYEQYF
TGTGCCAGAAGCAACGGACACGCGGACGATCTTAACTCCTACGAGCAGTACTTC
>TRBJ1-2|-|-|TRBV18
CASSPSGGATYGYTF
TGTGCCAGCTCACCCTCGGGGGGGGCCACCTATGGCTACACCTTC
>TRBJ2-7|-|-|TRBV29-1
CSVEERVGEQYF
TGCAGCGTTGAAGAGCGGGTCGGCGAGCAGTACTTC
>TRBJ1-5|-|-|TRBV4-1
CASSQDWAEAVGSNQPQHF
TGCGCCAGCAGCCAAGATTGGGCGGAGGCAGTTGGGAGCAATCAGCCCCAGCATTTT
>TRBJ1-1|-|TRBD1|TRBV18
CASLTGADTEAFF
TGTGCCAGCCTGACAGGGGCGGACACTGAAGCTTTCTTT
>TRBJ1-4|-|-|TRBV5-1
CASSLSGARNEKLFF
TGCGCCAGCAGCTTGAGCGGGGCAAGAAATGAAAAACTGTTTTTT
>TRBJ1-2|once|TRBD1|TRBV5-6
CASSLTRDRYYGYTF
TGTGCCAGCAGCTTAACCCGGGACAGGTACTATGGCTACACCTTC
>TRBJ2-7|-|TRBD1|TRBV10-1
CASSGGDRPHGEQYF
TGCGCCAGCAGTGGGGGGGACAGGCCCCATGGCGAGCAGTACTTC
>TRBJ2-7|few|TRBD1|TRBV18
CASSPGQGVYEQYF
TGTGCCAGCTCCCCCGGACAGGGGGTATACGAGCAGTACTTC
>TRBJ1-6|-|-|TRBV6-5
CASSYSTGSNSPLHF
TGTGCCAGCAGTTACTCGACAGGCAGTAATTCACCCCTCCACTTT
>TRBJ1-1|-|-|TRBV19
CASIERLNTEAFF
TGTGCCAGTATCGAGCGGCTGAACACTGAAGCTTTCTTT
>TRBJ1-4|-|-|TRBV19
CASSLFPTNEKLFF
TGTGCCAGTAGTCTCTTCCCAACTAATGAAAAACTGTTTTTT
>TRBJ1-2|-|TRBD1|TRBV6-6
CASSFQGATNYGYTF
TGTGCCAGCAGTTTTCAGGGGGCAACTAACTATGGCTACACCTTC
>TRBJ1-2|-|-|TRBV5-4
CASSLAGGYTF
TGTGCCAGCAGCTTGGCCGGGGGCTACACCTTC
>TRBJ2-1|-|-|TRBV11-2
CASSLAGPSYNEQFF
TGTGCCAGCAGCTTAGCAGGGCCCTCCTACAATGAGCAGTTCTTC
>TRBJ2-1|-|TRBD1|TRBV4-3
CASSQDEPTGVYNEQFF
TGCGCCAGCAGCCAAGACGAGCCGACAGGGGTTTACAATGAGCAGTTCTTC
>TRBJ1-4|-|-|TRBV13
CASSLGGALDEKLFF
TGTGCCAGCAGCTTAGGGGGGGCGCTCGATGAAAAACTGTTTTTT
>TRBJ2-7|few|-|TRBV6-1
CASSDLRVHEQYF
TGTGCCAGCAGTGACCTCAGGGTACACGAGCAGTACTTC
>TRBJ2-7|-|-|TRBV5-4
CASSYGGRGSISYEQYF
TGTGCCAGCAGCTACGGTGGGAGGGGGTCAATCTCCTACGAGCAGTACTTC
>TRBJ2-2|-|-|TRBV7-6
CASASRDTGELFF
TGTGCCAGCGCTTCTCGGGACACCGGGGAGCTGTTTTTT
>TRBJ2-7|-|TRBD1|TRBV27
CASSLGTGGHEQYF
TGTGCCAGCAGTTTAGGGACAGGGGGCCACGAGCAGTACTTC
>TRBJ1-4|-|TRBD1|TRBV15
CATSSDREEEKLFF
TGTGCCACCAGCTCGGACAGGGAGGAGGAAAAACTGTTTTTT
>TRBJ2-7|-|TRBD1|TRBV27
CATIGQGDEQYF
TGTGCCACCATCGGACAGGGAGACGAGCAGTACTTC
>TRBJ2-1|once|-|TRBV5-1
CASSSQVEVVNEQFF
TGCGCCAGCAGCTCCCAGGTTGAAGTTGTGAATGAGCAGTTCTTC
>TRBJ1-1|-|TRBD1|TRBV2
CASSLSAGTGNTEAFF
TGTGCCAGCAGCCTCTCCGCCGGGACAGGGAACACTGAAGCTTTCTTT
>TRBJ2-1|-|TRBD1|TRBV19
CASTNTGTGTNEQFF
TGTGCCAGTACAAATACCGGGACAGGAACCAATGAGCAGTTCTTC
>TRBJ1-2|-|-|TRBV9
CASSVAGSMYGYTF
TGTGCCAGCAGCGTAGCGGGTAGTATGTACGGCTACACCTTC
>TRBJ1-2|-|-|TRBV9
CASSANRNLLGYTF
TGTGCCAGCAGCGCCAACAGGAACCTCTTAGGCTACACCTTC
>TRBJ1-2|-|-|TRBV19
CASSMVQANYGYTF
TGTGCCAGTAGTATGGTACAGGCAAACTATGGCTACACCTTC
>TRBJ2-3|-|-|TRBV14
CASSQGGLNTDTQYF
TGTGCCAGCAGCCAAGGCGGGTTAAACACAGATACGCAGTATTTT
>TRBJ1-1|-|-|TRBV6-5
CASSYSGAGETEAFF
TGTGCCAGCAGTTACTCGGGGGCCGGGGAGACTGAAGCTTTCTTT
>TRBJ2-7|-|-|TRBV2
CASNDGQAEQYF
TGTGCCAGCAATGATGGCCAGGCCGAGCAGTACTTC
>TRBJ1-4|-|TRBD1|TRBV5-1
CASRQGDLNEKLFF
TGCGCCAGCCGACAGGGGGACCTTAATGAAAAACTGTTTTTT
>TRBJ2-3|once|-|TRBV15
CATSRGGGGTDTQYF
TGTGCCACCAGCAGAGGTGGGGGCGGGACAGATACGCAGTATTTT
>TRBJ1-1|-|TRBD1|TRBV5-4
CASSPRQGRNTEAFF
TGTGCCAGCAGCCCTCGACAGGGCCGGAACACTGAAGCTTTCTTT
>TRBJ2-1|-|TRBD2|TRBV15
CATSVLAGGSNEQFF
TGTGCCACCAGCGTACTAGCGGGGGGCTCCAATGAGCAGTTCTTC
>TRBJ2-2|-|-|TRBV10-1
CASSESLGSTTGELFF
TGCGCCAGCAGTGAGTCGTTAGGGAGTACAACCGGGGAGCTGTTTTTT
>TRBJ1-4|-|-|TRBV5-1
CASSLSGATNEKLFF
TGCGCCAGCAGCTTGTCGGGGGCAACTAATGAAAAACTGTTTTTT
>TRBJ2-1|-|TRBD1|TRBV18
CASSPQNGQGNEQFF
TGTGCCAGCTCACCACAGAATGGACAGGGCAATGAGCAGTTCTTC
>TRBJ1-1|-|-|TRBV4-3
CASSHPHHPSTEAFF
TGCGCCAGCAGCCACCCACACCACCCCTCGACAGAAGCTTTCTTT
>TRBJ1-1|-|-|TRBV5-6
CASSLVRSEAFF
TGTGCCAGCAGCTTGGTGCGGTCGGAAGCTTTCTTT
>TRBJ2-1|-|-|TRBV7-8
CASSTSVQGPYNEQFF
TGTGCCAGCAGCACTAGTGTTCAGGGGCCATACAATGAGCAGTTCTTC
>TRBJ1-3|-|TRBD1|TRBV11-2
CASSSQDRASGNTIYF
TGTGCCAGCAGCTCACAGGACAGGGCCTCTGGAAACACCATATATTTT
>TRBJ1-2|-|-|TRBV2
CASSEGAYGYTF
TGTGCCAGCAGTGAAGGGGCGTATGGCTACACCTTC
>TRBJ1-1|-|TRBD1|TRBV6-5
CASSEGAYTEAFF
TGTGCCAGCAGCGAGGGGGCGTACACTGAAGCTTTCTTT
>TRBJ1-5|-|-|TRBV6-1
CASTSSGINQPQHF
TGTGCCAGTACCTCATCGGGGATCAATCAGCCCCAGCATTTT